The following is a T cell receptor beta chain sequence with its context. Produced via immunoSEQ multiplex PCR; TCRdb's table is partial and in-frame only. The sample comprises 23,000 or so clones, roughly 83% of which are singletons, and 0.4% to 0.5% rests with the top ten. The sample belongs to a study of STAT5B mutations in CD4+ large granular lymphocyte leukemia. The CDR3 has 15 residues. V was clipped by 7 bases and J by 8 bases; unmatched bases: 12. Looked up from germline, CDR1 is ENHRY and CDR2 is SYGVKD. The sequence came from a human donor in good health. J is TRBJ2-1 and V is TRBV10-3; 9 bases are a match to TRBD2. What was sequenced was CD4+ T cells from blood buffy coats. In DNA, the CDR3 is TGTGCCATCAAATCGGTAGCGGGAGTGGAGTATGAGCAGTTCTTC. Translated: CAIKSVAGVEYEQFF.